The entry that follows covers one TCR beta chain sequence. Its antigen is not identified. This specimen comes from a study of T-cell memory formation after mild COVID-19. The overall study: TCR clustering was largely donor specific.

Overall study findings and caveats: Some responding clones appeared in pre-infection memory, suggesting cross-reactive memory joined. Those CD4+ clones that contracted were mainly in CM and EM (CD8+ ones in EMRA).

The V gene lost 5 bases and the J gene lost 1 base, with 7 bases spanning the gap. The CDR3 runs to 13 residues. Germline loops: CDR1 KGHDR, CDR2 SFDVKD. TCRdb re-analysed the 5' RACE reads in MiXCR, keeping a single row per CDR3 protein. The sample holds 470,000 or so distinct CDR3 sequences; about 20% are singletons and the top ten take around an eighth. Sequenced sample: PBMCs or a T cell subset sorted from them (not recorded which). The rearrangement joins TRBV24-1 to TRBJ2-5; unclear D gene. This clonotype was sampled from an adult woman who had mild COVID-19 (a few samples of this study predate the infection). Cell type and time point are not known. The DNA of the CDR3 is TGTGCCACCAGTGTTGGGTCCCAAGAGACCCAGTACTTC. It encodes CATSVGSQETQYF.